In its sample, the clone carrying this T cell receptor (beta chain) was seen once. Its specificity is unknown. The data are from a study of shared clonotypes between healthy human individuals. Study-level points and caveats: Larger richness was generally estimated for naive than memory subsets.

TCRdb's table, derived via immunoSEQ multiplex PCR, lists solely in-frame clones and lacks some. The sample gives around 1.5 million clones, roughly 98% of which show up once; roughly 0.4% is in the top ten. This CDR3 spans 14 amino acids. Germline V gene lookup returns CDR1 ENHRY and CDR2 SYGVKD. V lost 10 bases and J 1 base, leaving 17 bases between the germline ends. The sample comprised naive CD4+ T cells sorted from blood. Subset noted: CD45RA+ positively selected. This clonotype was sampled from a man between 25 and 39 years old in good health. The rearrangement uses TRBV10-3 and TRBJ2-7; D ambiguous. CDR3 sequence (DNA): TGTGCCACCCTTAACACGGACGTGTCCTACGAGCAGTACTTC. Translation gives CATLNTDVSYEQYF.